The TCR beta chain under discussion was sequenced for a study of metastatic and nonmetastatic thyroid tumors. TCRdb reprocessed the PCR reads using MiXCR. Of fewer than 100,000 clones detected, more than 12% appear once; the ten largest clones hold 3% to 4.5%. In germline, CDR1 is LGHDT, CDR2 YNNKEL (reference sequence). V was trimmed by 1 base and J by 4 bases, leaving 13 bases between them. The CDR3 consists of 15 residues. None of the patients had undergone any treatment ahead of thyroid surgery. This clone was detected many times. The TCR comes from a female donor with papillary thyroid cancer or a benign thyroid nodule (not recorded which). Some clones in this sample may be carry-over from other donors' samples. Sequences were obtained from blood. J is TRBJ2-5 and V is TRBV3-1, with a possible D match to TRBD2 (5 bases). DNA for the CDR3: TGTGCCAGCAGCCAAGGGTTAGTGGGGAGAGAGACCCAGTACTTC. Amino acids: CASSQGLVGRETQYF.